This section outlines one T cell receptor (beta chain) sequence together with its context. This clonotype occurred many times. This receptor's antigen is unknown. One base away there is no much larger clone; base qualities are not given. The V and J ends are trimmed by 3 bases and 0 bases, leaving 15 bases between them. The CDR3 starts with the cysteine, ends with the phenylalanine, and has 17 residues. Kept here is only the CDR3 DNA, which spans 51 bases and is read in frame from base 1. From the germline V gene, CDR1 is KGHSH and CDR2 is LQKENI. These data come from a study of CD8 T cells in ankylosing spondylitis (dated by TCRdb to the late 2010s). About the study as a whole: To find TCR variants linked to disease, the study profiled T cell receptor beta repertoires in ankylosing spondylitis patients and healthy donors. Peripheral blood was sampled, and synovial fluid was additionally collected from ankylosing spondylitis patients. The full study cohort was made up of about 25 ankylosing spondylitis patients and about a hundred healthy donors.

The study at large found these results: In peripheral blood, the disease-linked clones were found at relatively low frequencies and had a CD8+ phenotype. A TCR beta motif made up of several highly homologous amino acid variants appeared to be characteristic of blood from ankylosing spondylitis patients. According to the report, matched synovial fluid samples from ankylosing spondylitis patients were significantly enriched for the disease-linked clones. Some motif variants had previously been reported in the synovial fluid and blood of reactive arthritis patients, which suggests shared mechanisms of disease initiation.

The instrument was an Illumina HiSeq 2500. TCR beta libraries were prepared by quantitative 5'-RACE with molecular barcodes. In the paper's pipeline: A new computational method based on a probabilistic model of VDJ rearrangement was used to identify disease-linked TCR variants. Through fastp at Q25 and MiXCR, TCRdb rebuilt clones from the public reads, retaining in-frame beta chains. Rows matching on CDR3 protein sequence are summarized as one entry with the most common DNA and genes. The V and J calls here are based on TCRdb, not the publication. The sample table holds about 220,000 distinct CDR3 sequences, of which more than 9% were seen once. Of the sample, about a fifth falls within the top ten clones.

Sequencing used blood, either unsorted or a sorted T cell fraction (not recorded which). The receptor chain draws on TRBV18 and TRBJ2-1; D gene: possibly TRBD2, on 7 matching bases. The sequence was obtained from a male donor with ankylosing spondylitis or in good health (not recorded which). The CDR3 protein is CASSPRGAASSYNEQFF. The DNA reads as follows: TGTGCCAGCTCACCCCGGGGGGCCGCGAGCTCCTACAATGAGCAGTTCTTC.